Each of the 3 T cell receptor beta chains below was sequenced from the same sample in a study of shared clonotypes between healthy human individuals. Generated by immunoSEQ multiplex PCR, the TCRdb table keeps only in-frame clones and is missing some. Of nearly 1,000,000 clones listed, 70% to 85% are singletons. Specimen: memory CD4+ T cells sorted from blood. Subset of the sample: CD45RA-negative fraction. All receptors derive from a man aged 18 to 30 in good health.

This chain joins TRBV13 and TRBJ2-7, with 7 bases that match TRBD1. Germline V gene data show CDR1 as PRHDT and CDR2 as FYEKMQ (reference sequence). V was pared by 5 bases and J by 4 bases, with 11 bases of the junction left unmatched. The CDR3 covers 15 residues. The DNA for the CDR3 is TGTGCCAGCAGCGGACCGGGACAGACACCTTACGAGCAGTACTTC. Translated, it gives CASSGPGQTPYEQYF.

This sequence joins TRBV10-3 and TRBJ2-5, with a weak D call TRBD2 (5 bases). This CDR3 has 16 residues. CDR1 and CDR2 from the germline V gene are ENHRY and SYGVKD. Trimming removed 8 bases from V and 5 bases from J, with 24 bases in between. The CDR3 bases are TGTGCCATCCGGCGAGGGTTCGGCGGTGGGTCGGAGACCCAGTACTTC. Protein: CAIRRGFGGGSETQYF.

The chain has TRBV5-1 and TRBJ2-5; TRBD1 matches 8 bases. V lost 4 bases, J lost 5 bases, and 7 bases stayed unmatched. CDR1 SGHRS and CDR2 YFSETQ come from the germline V gene. The CDR3 extends over 14 amino acids. CDR3: CASSPSGGGETQYF. The DNA of the CDR3 is TGCGCCAGCAGCCCATCAGGGGGCGGCGAGACCCAGTACTTC. The full variable domain, in which reference TRBV5-1 and TRBJ2-5 provide the parts outside the CDR3, is KAGVTQTPRYLIKTRGQQVTLSCSPISGHRSVSWYQQTPGQGLQFLFEYFSETQRNKGNFPGRFSGRQFSNSRSEMNVSTLELGDSALYLCASSPSGGGETQYFGPGTRLLVL.